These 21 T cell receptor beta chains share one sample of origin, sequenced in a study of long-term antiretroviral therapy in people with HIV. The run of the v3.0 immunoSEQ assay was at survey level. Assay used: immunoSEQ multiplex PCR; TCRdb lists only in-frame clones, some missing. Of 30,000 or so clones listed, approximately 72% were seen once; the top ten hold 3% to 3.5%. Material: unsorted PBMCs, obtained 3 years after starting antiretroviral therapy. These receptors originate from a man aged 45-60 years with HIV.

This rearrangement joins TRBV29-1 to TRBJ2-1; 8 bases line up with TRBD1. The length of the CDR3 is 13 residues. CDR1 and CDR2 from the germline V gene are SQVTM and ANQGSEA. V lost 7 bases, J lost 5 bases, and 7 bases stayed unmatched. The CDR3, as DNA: TGCAGCGCCTATGGACAGGGAGACAATGAGCAGTTCTTC. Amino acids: CSAYGQGDNEQFF.

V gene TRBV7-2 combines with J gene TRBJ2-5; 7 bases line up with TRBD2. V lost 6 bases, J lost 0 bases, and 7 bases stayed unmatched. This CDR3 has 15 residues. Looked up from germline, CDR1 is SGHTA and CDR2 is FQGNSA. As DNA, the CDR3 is TGTGCCAGCAGACGCCTAGCGGCCGACCAAGAGACCCAGTACTTC. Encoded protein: CASRRLAADQETQYF.

The CDR3 spells CASSRTSGGRETQYF. The CDR3 coding sequence is TGTGCCAGCAGCCGGACTAGCGGGGGGCGGGAGACCCAGTACTTC. The V gene is TRBV5-8, the J gene TRBJ2-5, with TRBD2 matching over 14 bases. Germline V gene data show CDR1 as SGHTS and CDR2 as YDEGEE. The CDR3 sequence is 15 residues long. Germline trimming cut 4 bases from V and 5 bases from J; bases unmatched to any gene: 4. Complete variable domain (other parts from reference TRBV5-8 and TRBJ2-5): EAGVTQSPTHLIKTRGQQATLRCSPISGHTSVYWYQQALGLGLQFLLWYDEGEERNRGNFPPRFSGRQFPNYSSELNVNALELEDSALYLCASSRTSGGRETQYFGPGTRLLVL.

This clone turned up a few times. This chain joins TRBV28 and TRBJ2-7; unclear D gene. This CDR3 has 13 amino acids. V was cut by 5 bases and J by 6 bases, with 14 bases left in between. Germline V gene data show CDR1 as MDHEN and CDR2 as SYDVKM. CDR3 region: CASSSRPRGEQYF. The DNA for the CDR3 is TGTGCCAGCAGTAGCAGGCCTCGTGGCGAGCAGTACTTC. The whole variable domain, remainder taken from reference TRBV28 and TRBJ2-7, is DVKVTQSSRYLVKRTGEKVFLECVQDMDHENMFWYRQDPGLGLRLIYFSYDVKMKEKGDIPEGYSVSREKKERFSLILESASTNQTSMYLCASSSRPRGEQYFGPGTRLTVT.

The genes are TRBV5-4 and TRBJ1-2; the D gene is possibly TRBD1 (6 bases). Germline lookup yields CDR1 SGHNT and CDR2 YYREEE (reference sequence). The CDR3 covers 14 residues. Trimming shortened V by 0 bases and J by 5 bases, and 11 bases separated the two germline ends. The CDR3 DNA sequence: TGTGCCAGCAGCTTGGGCAGGGGCGAGTATGGCTACACCTTC. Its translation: CASSLGRGEYGYTF.

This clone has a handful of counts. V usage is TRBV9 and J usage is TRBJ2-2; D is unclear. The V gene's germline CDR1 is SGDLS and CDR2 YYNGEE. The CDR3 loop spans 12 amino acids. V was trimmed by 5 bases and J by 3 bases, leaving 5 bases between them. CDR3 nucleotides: TGTGCCAGCAGACCGGACACCGGGGAGCTGTTTTTT. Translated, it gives CASRPDTGELFF.

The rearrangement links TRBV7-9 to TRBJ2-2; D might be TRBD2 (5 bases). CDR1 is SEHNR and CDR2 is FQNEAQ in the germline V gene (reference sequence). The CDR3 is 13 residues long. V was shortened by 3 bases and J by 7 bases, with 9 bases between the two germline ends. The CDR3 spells CASSFRGVGELFF. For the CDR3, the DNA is TGTGCCAGCAGCTTTCGGGGAGTCGGGGAGCTGTTTTTT.

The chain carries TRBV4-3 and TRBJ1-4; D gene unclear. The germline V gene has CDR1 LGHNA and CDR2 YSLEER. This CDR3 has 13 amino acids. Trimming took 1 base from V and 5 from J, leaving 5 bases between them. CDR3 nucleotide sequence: TGCGCCAGCAGCCAAGTGTCGAATGAAAAACTGTTTTTT. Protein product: CASSQVSNEKLFF.

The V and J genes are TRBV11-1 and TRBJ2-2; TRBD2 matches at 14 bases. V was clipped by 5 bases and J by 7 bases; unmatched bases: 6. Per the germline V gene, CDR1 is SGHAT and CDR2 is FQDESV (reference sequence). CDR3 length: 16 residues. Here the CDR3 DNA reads TGTGCCAGCAGCCCGGGACTAGCGGGAGCGGGCGGGGAGCTGTTTTTT. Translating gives CASSPGLAGAGGELFF.

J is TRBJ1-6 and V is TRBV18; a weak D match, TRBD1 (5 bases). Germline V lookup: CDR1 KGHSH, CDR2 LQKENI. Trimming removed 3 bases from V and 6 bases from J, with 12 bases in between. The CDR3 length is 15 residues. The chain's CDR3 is CASSPGSGTNSPLHF. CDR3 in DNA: TGTGCCAGCTCACCCGGCTCAGGGACTAATTCACCCCTCCACTTT. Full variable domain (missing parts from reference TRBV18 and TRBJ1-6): NAGVMQNPRHLVRRRGQEARLRCSPMKGHSHVYWYRQLPEEGLKFMVYLQKENIIDESGMPKERFSAEFPKEGPSILRIQQVVRGDSAAYFCASSPGSGTNSPLHFGNGTRLTVT.

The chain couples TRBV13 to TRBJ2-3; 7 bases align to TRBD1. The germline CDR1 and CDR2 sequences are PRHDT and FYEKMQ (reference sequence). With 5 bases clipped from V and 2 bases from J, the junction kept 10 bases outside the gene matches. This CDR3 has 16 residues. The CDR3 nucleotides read TGTGCCAGCAGCCCCCTTACGGGACAGATCACAGATACGCAGTATTTT. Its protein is CASSPLTGQITDTQYF.

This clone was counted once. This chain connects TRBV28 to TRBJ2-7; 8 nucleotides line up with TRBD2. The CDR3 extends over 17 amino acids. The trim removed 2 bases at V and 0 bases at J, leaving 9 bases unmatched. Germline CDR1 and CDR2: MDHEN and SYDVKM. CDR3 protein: CASSLHGGSGVSYEQYF. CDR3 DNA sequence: TGTGCCAGCAGTTTACACGGTGGTAGCGGGGTCTCCTACGAGCAGTACTTC.

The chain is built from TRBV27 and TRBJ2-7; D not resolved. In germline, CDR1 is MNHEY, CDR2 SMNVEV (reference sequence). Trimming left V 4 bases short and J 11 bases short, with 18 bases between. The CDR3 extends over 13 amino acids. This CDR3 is CASSSSAVRVEYF. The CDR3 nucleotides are TGTGCCAGCAGTTCTTCTGCCGTTAGGGTCGAGTACTTC.

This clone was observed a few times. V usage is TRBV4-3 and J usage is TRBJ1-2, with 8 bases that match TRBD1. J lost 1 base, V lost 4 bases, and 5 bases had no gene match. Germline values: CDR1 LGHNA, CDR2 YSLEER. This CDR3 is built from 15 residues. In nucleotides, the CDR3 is TGCGCCAGCAGCCGGTACAGGGGGAATAACTATGGCTACACCTTC. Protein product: CASSRYRGNNYGYTF.

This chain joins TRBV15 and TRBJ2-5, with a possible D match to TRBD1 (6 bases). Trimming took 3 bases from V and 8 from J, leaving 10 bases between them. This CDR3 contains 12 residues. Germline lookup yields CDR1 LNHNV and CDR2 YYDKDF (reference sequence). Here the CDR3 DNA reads TGTGCCACCAGCAGTTACAGGGCAACCCAGTACTTC. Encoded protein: CATSSYRATQYF.

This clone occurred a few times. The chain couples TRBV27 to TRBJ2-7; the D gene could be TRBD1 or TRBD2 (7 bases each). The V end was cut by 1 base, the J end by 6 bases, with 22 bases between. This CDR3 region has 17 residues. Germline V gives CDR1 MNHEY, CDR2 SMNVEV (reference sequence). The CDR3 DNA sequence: TGTGCCAGCAGTTTATATTCCCCCGCACTCAGGGGGGGCGAGCAGTACTTC. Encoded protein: CASSLYSPALRGGEQYF.

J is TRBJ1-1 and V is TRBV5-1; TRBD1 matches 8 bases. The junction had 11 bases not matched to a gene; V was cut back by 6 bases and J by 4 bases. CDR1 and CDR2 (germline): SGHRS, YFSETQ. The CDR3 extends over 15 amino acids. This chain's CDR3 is CASTDRGHRGTEAFF. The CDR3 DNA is TGCGCCAGCACAGACAGGGGCCACCGTGGCACTGAAGCTTTCTTT.

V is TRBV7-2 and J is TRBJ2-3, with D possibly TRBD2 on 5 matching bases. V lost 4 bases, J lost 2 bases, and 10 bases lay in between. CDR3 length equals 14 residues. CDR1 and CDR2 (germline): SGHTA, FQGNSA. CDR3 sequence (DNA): TGTGCCAGCAGCTATACGGGGTACACAGATACGCAGTATTTT. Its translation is CASSYTGYTDTQYF. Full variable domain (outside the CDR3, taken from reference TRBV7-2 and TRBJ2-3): GAGVSQSPSNKVTEKGKDVELRCDPISGHTALYWYRQSLGQGLEFLIYFQGNSAPDKSGLPSDRFSAERTGGSVSTLTIQRTQQEDSAVYLCASSYTGYTDTQYFGPGTRLTVL.

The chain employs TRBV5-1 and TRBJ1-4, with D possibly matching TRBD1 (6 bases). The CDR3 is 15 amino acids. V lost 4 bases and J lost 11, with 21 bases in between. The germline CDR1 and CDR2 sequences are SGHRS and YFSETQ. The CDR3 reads CASSPSNVRGEKLFF. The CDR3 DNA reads TGCGCCAGCAGCCCCTCGAACGTCAGGGGAGAGAAACTGTTTTTT.

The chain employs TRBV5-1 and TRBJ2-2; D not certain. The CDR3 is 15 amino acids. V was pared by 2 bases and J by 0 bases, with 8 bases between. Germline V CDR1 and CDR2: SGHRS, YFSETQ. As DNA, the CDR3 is TGCGCCAGCAGCTTAGGGCGGACGAACACCGGGGAGCTGTTTTTT. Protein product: CASSLGRTNTGELFF. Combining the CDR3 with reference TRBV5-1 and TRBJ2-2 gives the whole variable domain KAGVTQTPRYLIKTRGQQVTLSCSPISGHRSVSWYQQTPGQGLQFLFEYFSETQRNKGNFPGRFSGRQFSNSRSEMNVSTLELGDSALYLCASSLGRTNTGELFFGEGSRLTVL.

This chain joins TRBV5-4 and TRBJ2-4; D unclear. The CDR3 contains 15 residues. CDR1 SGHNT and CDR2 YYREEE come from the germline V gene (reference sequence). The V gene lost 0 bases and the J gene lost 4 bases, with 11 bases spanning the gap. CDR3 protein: CASSLEVPGKNIQYF. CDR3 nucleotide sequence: TGTGCCAGCAGCTTGGAAGTTCCCGGGAAAAACATTCAGTACTTC.